A selection of T cell receptor beta chains follows, all from one sample in a study of blood T cell repertoires in COVID-19. Profiling relied on immunoSEQ multiplex PCR, and the TCRdb table lists in-frame clones only, not all of them. In the table there are about 43,000 clones, approximately 86% of which are singletons. The sequenced sample consisted of peripheral blood. The receptors derive from a man aged 55 to 70 with active COVID-19. CDR3s include the opening cysteine and the closing phenylalanine or tryptophan. The D gene is left open where the match is weak. Size tells how often a clone was seen (once, few, many) or the class of an expanded clone, and some rows leave it out.

v_call,clone_size,j_call,d_call,cdr3_nt,cdr3_aa
TRBV5-1,once,TRBJ2-4,.,TGCGCCAGCGAATACTCACAGACAGCCAAAAACATTCAGTACTTC,CASEYSQTAKNIQYF
TRBV24-1,.,TRBJ2-3,.,TGTGCCGTCAGACAGGAGTACACAGATACGCAGTATTTT,CAVRQEYTDTQYF
TRBV7-9,.,TRBJ2-3,.,TGTGCCAGCAGCCCAGCCAGGGACTCCGATACGCAGTATTTT,CASSPARDSDTQYF
TRBV3-1/TRBV3-2,.,TRBJ2-1,.,TGTGCCAGCAGCCAAGGTAGAGGGAATGAGCAGTTCTTC,CASSQGRGNEQFF
TRBV10-2,.,TRBJ2-7,.,TGCGCCACTACCATACCGGGGGTATCATCCGAGCAGTACTTC,CATTIPGVSSEQYF
TRBV27,.,TRBJ1-2,TRBD1,TGTGCCAGCAGCCCCGACAGGGTTCTCGATAACTATGGCTACACCTTC,CASSPDRVLDNYGYTF
TRBV6-5,.,TRBJ1-3,TRBD1,TGTGCCAGCAGTAATGGACAGGGTGCTGGAAACACCATATATTTT,CASSNGQGAGNTIYF
TRBV9,.,TRBJ2-4,TRBD2,TGTGCCAGCAGCGTAGAGGGTAGCGGGAGCTTTCCCCGCGATCTAGCCAAAAACATTCAGTACTTC,CASSVEGSGSFPRDLAKNIQYF
TRBV5-1,.,TRBJ1-1,.,TGCGCCAGCAGCTTGGTTACAGGCACTGAAGCTTTCTTT,CASSLVTGTEAFF
TRBV20-1,.,TRBJ1-6,.,TGCAGTGCTAGTGAGGTCGCAGGGAGGAGCTCCTATAATTCACCCCTCCACTTT,CSASEVAGRSSYNSPLHF
TRBV3-1/TRBV3-2,.,TRBJ2-6,.,TGTGCCAGCAGCCAAGAGAGAGGCTCTGGGGCCAACGTCCTGACTTTC,CASSQERGSGANVLTF
TRBV20-1,.,TRBJ1-6,.,TGCAGTGCTAGTTCTGGGCACGGCTCCTATAATTCACCCCTCCACTTT,CSASSGHGSYNSPLHF
TRBV28,.,TRBJ1-5,.,TGTGCCGGTGGAGACTCCCTGGGGGGGCAGCCCCAGCATTTT,CAGGDSLGGQPQHF
TRBV4-3,.,TRBJ2-3,.,TGCGCCAGCAGCCAAGGACTAGACACAGATACGCAGTATTTT,CASSQGLDTDTQYF
TRBV5-4,.,TRBJ1-6,.,TGTGCCAGCAGCAACCTAGGTGGGGGCAGGTATAATTCACCCCTCCACTTT,CASSNLGGGRYNSPLHF
TRBV30,once,TRBJ2-1,.,TGTGCCGGTAGTCAGGGGGGCAATGAGCAGTTCTTC,CAGSQGGNEQFF
TRBV2,.,TRBJ2-3,.,TGTGCCAGCCGTATAGCGGTAGCGAACACAGATACGCAGTATTTT,CASRIAVANTDTQYF
TRBV12-5,.,TRBJ2-5,TRBD1,TGTGCTAGTGCCTTTGGGCAGGGGGCGGTTCAAGAGACCCAGTACTTC,CASAFGQGAVQETQYF
TRBV15,.,TRBJ2-4,.,TGTGCCACCAGCTACGGGAAGAGCACAAGAAACATTCAGTACTTC,CATSYGKSTRNIQYF
TRBV10-2,once,TRBJ2-3,TRBD2,TGCGCCAGCAGTGAGCCGGTAGTGCTAGCGGGAGTAGATACGCAGTATTTT,CASSEPVVLAGVDTQYF
TRBV15,once,TRBJ1-4,.,TGTGCCACCAGCAGAGACTCAGGTTCTACTAATGAAAAACTGTTTTTT,CATSRDSGSTNEKLFF
TRBV6-6,.,TRBJ1-6,.,TGTGCCAGCAGTTACTGGGGAGGGGAATCACCCCTCCACTTT,CASSYWGGESPLHF
TRBV14,.,TRBJ2-2,.,TGTGCCAGCAGCCAACAGACTACGTCGGGGGAGCTGTTTTTT,CASSQQTTSGELFF
TRBV2,.,TRBJ1-4,TRBD1,TGTGCCAGCAGTGAAGCCCAGGGGGGAAAACTGTTTTTT,CASSEAQGGKLFF
TRBV7-2,.,TRBJ2-2,.,TGTGCCAGCAGCTCGAGCGGGTCTGGCACCGGGGAGCTGTTTTTT,CASSSSGSGTGELFF
TRBV3-1/TRBV3-2,.,TRBJ2-3,.,TGTGCCAGCAGCCTAACCCGGGGGGCTAGCACAGATACGCAGTATTTT,CASSLTRGASTDTQYF
TRBV9,.,TRBJ2-1,TRBD2,TGTGCCAGCAGCAAACTAGCGGGACTTAACAATGAGCAGTTCTTC,CASSKLAGLNNEQFF
TRBV6-2/TRBV6-3,once,TRBJ2-5,.,TGTGCCAGCAGCGGACTTCGCTCCCAAGAGACCCAGTACTTC,CASSGLRSQETQYF
TRBV6-6,once,TRBJ1-5,.,TGTGCCAGCAGTTACGGCGGATCTTACAATCAGCCCCAGCATTTT,CASSYGGSYNQPQHF
TRBV10-3,.,TRBJ2-3,.,TGTGCCATCAGTGAGAGACTAGATGGAGATACGCAGTATTTT,CAISERLDGDTQYF
TRBV7-9,.,TRBJ1-6,.,TGTGCCAGCAGCCCAGACGGGAGGTGGAATTCACCCCTCCACTTT,CASSPDGRWNSPLHF
TRBV7-2,.,TRBJ2-1,.,TGTGCCAGCAGCGTTGTGGGCTCCGACAATGAGCAGTTCTTC,CASSVVGSDNEQFF
TRBV4-3,.,TRBJ1-1,.,TGCGCCAGCAGCCAAGATGAGGGAGAGGAAGCTTTCTTT,CASSQDEGEEAFF
TRBV7-2,.,TRBJ2-2,TRBD2,TGTGCCAGCAGCCAGCGGACTAGCGGGAGCACCGGGGAGCTGTTTTTT,CASSQRTSGSTGELFF
TRBV6-4,.,TRBJ2-1,TRBD2,TGTGCCAGCAGTGACTCGATAGGGCTAGCGGGCAGCGCCTACAATGAGCAGTTCTTC,CASSDSIGLAGSAYNEQFF
TRBV9,.,TRBJ1-2,.,TGTGCCAGCAGCAAGGGAGTAGGCTCTTCCTCCTATGGCTACACCTTC,CASSKGVGSSSYGYTF
TRBV7-9,.,TRBJ2-7,TRBD2,TGTGCCAGCAGCACCAGGACTAGCGGGGCCTACGAGCAGTACTTC,CASSTRTSGAYEQYF
TRBV19,.,TRBJ2-7,.,TGTGCCAGTAGTATCGATCCCAGTTCCAACGAGCAGTACTTC,CASSIDPSSNEQYF
TRBV7-2,.,TRBJ2-7,TRBD2,TGTGCCAGCAGCTGGCCGATAGCGGGAGTGGCCTACGAGCAGTACTTC,CASSWPIAGVAYEQYF
TRBV11-2,.,TRBJ2-1,.,TGTGCCAGCAGCTTAGCCCCCCTTCAGGTCAGCTCCTACAATGAGCAGTTCTTC,CASSLAPLQVSSYNEQFF